This TCR beta chain stems from a study of T cell repertoires in cytomegalovirus infection. Study background: Use of recently identified HLA-C-restricted and well-studied HLA-B-restricted CMV epitopes was part of the study. TCR beta signatures that were public indicated CMV infection and matching HLA type.

Study-wide results and limits: Ex vivo, HLA-C-restricted CMV-specific TCR beta clonotypes prevailed over the rest of the response.

For this clonotype: Its antigen is unknown. The junction and the germline gene differ at one end; a read error may be behind it.

TCRdb re-called the reads with MiXCR, one entry per CDR3 protein. Of fewer than 1,000,000 distinct CDR3 sequences in the sample, roughly 30% were seen once. Germline CDR1 and CDR2: MNHNS and SASEGT. This CDR3 has 16 amino acids. The source is a human donor in good health (CMV status not recorded). Some clones in this sample may be carry-over from other donors' samples. The J gene is TRBJ2-3, the V gene TRBV6-1, with TRBD2 as a possible D gene (7 bases). The specimen comprised cultured CD8+ T cells from PBMCs, sampled from culture after CMV antigen stimulation. The CDR3 DNA is TGTGCCAGCAGTGAAGTCGCGGGGGCGAACACAGATACGCTGTATTTT. Protein product: CASSEVAGANTDTLYF.